One and the same sample provided the 6 T cell receptor beta chains below, sequenced in a study of low-dose radiotherapy and immunotherapy resistance in tumors. Primers used for first-strand cDNA, a TRAV- and TRBV-specific set, covered both alpha and beta chains. PCR amplification of the TCRs was performed with Phusion for 15 to 25 PCR cycles, and it relied on a constant-region primer together with a V-primer adapter. TCRdb processed the reads anew with MiXCR; each CDR3 protein has one entry. In the table there are 95,000 to 100,000 distinct CDR3 sequences, 20% of which are singletons. The time point was: after trial treatment. As for treatment: LDRT plus nivolumab, ipilimumab, low-dose cyclophosphamide and aspirin (RACIN trial). Specimen: PBMCs, collected after low-dose radiotherapy plus immunotherapy. The receptor source for this set is a male donor with prostate cancer.

This clonotype was picked up many times. The CDR3 DNA is TGCAGTGCTAGAGAACCTTGGGACAGGGTGGTTCGGTACTATGGCTACACCTTC. It specifies CSAREPWDRVVRYYGYTF. This chain joins TRBV20-1 and TRBJ1-2, with 9 bases that match TRBD1. The CDR3 sequence is 18 residues long. With 0 bases clipped from V and 3 bases from J, the junction kept 14 bases outside the gene matches. CDR1 is DFQATT, CDR2 SNEGSKA, per germline (reference sequence).

This clonotype was recorded many times. The CDR3 sequence is CASRRGAVGANVLTF. CDR3 coding DNA: TGTGCCAGCAGGCGGGGGGCAGTTGGGGCCAACGTCCTGACTTTC. The rearrangement joins TRBV6-1 to TRBJ2-6, with 8 bases aligning to TRBD2. Germline assignment: CDR1 MNHNS and CDR2 SASEGT. CDR3 length: 15 residues. J gave up 3 bases and V 6 bases, and 4 bases lay outside the gene matches.

This clonotype was counted only a few times. The gene calls are TRBV18 and TRBJ2-1, with a possible D match to TRBD1 (6 bases). V was shortened by 2 bases and J by 4 bases, with 12 bases between the two germline ends. Germline V gene data show CDR1 as KGHSH and CDR2 as LQKENI. The CDR3 spans 15 residues. The CDR3 DNA reads TGTGCCAGCTCACCAGAGGCAGGGGTATACAATGAGCAGTTCTTC. Its translation: CASSPEAGVYNEQFF.

This clonotype was counted ten times or more. The CDR3 sequence is CSARSPGQVSGANVLTF. The CDR3 DNA reads as TGCAGTGCTAGATCCCCGGGACAGGTCTCTGGGGCCAACGTCCTGACTTTC. The chain recombines TRBV20-1 with TRBJ2-6; 8 bases align to TRBD1. CDR1 is DFQATT, CDR2 SNEGSKA, per germline (reference sequence). CDR3 size: 17 residues. J was trimmed by 0 bases and V by 2 bases; bases with no gene match: 6.

This clonotype came up many times. The chain recombines TRBV29-1 with TRBJ2-7; 8 bases agree with TRBD1. Germline V gene data show CDR1 as SQVTM and CDR2 as ANQGSEA. V lost 4 bases and J lost 6; bases outside the gene matches: 2. This CDR3 has 11 amino acids. CDR3 loop: CSVAGGGEQYF. For the CDR3, the DNA is TGCAGCGTTGCAGGGGGCGGCGAGCAGTACTTC.

This clonotype has at least ten counts. The rearrangement links TRBV5-6 to TRBJ2-7, with 9 nucleotides matching TRBD1. Trimming removed 0 bases from V and 3 bases from J; junction bases left unmatched: 1. Germline V gives CDR1 SGHDT, CDR2 YYEEEE. The CDR3 extends over 14 amino acids. The CDR3 nucleotides are TGTGCCAGCAGCTTGGGGGACAGGGTCTACGAGCAGTACTTC. This codes for CASSLGDRVYEQYF.